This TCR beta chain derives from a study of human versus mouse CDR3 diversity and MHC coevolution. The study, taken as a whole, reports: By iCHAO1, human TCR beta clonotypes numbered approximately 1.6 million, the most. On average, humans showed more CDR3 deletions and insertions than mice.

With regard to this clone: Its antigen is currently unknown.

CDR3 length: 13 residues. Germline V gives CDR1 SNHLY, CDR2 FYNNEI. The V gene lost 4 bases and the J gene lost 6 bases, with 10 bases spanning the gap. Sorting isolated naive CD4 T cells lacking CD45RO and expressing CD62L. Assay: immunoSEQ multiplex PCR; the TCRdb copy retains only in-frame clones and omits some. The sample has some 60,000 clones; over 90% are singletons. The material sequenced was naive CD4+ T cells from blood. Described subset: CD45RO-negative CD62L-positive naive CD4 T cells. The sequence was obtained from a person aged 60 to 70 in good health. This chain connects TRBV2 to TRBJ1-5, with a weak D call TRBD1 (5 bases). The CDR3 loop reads CASSVEGLQPQHF. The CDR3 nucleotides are TGTGCCAGCAGTGTGGAGGGACTTCAGCCCCAGCATTTT.